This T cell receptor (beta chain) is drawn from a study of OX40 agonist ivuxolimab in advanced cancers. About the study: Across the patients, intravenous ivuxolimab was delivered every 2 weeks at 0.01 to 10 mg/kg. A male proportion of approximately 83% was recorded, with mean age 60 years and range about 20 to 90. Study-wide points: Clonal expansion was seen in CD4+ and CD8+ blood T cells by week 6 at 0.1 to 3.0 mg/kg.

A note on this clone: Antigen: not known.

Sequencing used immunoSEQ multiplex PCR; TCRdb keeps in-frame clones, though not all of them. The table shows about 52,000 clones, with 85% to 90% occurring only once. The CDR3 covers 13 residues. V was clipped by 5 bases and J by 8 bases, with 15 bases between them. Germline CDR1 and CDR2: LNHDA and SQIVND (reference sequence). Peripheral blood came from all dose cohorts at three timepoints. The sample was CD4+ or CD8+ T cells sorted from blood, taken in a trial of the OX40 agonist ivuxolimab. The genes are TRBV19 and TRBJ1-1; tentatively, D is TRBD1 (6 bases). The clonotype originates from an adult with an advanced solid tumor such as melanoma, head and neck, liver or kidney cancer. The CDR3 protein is CASSSIVQGEAFF. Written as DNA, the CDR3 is TGTGCCAGTAGTTCTATTGTTCAGGGGGAAGCTTTCTTT.